This T cell receptor beta chain originates from a study of shared clonotypes between healthy human individuals. Study-level points and caveats: Shared across a few donors were roughly 5% of the naive CD4 clonotypes. Sampling covered blood only; tissue repertoires likely differ.

This clone has only one observation. Its antigen is not identified. Germline V CDR1 and CDR2: SGHTA, FQGNSA. The length of the CDR3 is 12 residues. V gave up 1 base and J gave up 6 bases, with 6 bases separating them. The method was immunoSEQ multiplex PCR; TCRdb's version includes in-frame clones alone and lacks a portion of them. The data hold a few hundred thousand clones, with around 67% observed a single time. The investigators split CD4+ cells into a CD45RA+ naive subset and a CD45RA-negative memory subset. The gene calls are TRBV7-2 and TRBJ2-5; no reliable D call. The sample comprised memory CD4+ T cells sorted from blood. The sample's subset: CD45RA-negative fraction. This TCR came from a man younger than 40 in good health. For the CDR3, the DNA is TGTGCCAGCAGCTTAGATCTTCAGACCCAGTACTTC. It specifies CASSLDLQTQYF. The entire variable domain, with the rest obtained from reference TRBV7-2 and TRBJ2-5, is as follows: GAGVSQSPSNKVTEKGKDVELRCDPISGHTALYWYRQSLGQGLEFLIYFQGNSAPDKSGLPSDRFSAERTGGSVSTLTIQRTQQEDSAVYLCASSLDLQTQYFGPGTRLLVL.